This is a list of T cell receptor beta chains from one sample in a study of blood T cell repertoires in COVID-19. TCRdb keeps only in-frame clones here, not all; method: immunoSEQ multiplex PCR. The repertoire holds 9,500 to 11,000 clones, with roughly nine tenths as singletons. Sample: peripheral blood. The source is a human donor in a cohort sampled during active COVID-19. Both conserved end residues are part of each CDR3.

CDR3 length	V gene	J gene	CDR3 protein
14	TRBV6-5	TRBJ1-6	CASSQQFYNSPLHF
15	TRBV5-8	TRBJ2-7	CASSLRPQTFHEQYF
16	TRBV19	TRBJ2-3	CASSKTGAWGTDTQYF
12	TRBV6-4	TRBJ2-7	CASRDTPYEQYF
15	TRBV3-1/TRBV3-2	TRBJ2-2	CASSPRSGGTGELFF
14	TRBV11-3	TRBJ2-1	CASSAYAEGNEQFF
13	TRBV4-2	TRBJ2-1	CASSPAGGAEQFF
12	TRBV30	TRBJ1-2	CAWSAQGYGYTF
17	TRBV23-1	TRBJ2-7	CASRPPLQGQEPYEQYF
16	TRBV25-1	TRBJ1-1	CASPQGADNLNTEAFF